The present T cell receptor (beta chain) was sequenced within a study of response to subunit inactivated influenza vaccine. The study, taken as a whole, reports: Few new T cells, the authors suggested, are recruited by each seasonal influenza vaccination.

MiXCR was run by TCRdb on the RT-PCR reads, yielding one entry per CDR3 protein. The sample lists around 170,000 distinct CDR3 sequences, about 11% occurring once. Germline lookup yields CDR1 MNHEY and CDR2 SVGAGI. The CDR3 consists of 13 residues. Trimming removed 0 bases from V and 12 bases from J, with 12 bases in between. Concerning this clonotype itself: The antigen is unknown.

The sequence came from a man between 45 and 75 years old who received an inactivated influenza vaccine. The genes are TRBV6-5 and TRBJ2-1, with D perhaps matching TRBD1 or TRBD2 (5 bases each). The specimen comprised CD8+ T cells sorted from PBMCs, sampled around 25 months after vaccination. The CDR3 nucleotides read TGTGCCAGCAGTTACTCACTAACGGGACCGCAGTTCTTC. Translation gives CASSYSLTGPQFF.